This TCR beta chain was documented in a study of T cell changes during pregnancy in multiple sclerosis. Sequencing was performed with immunoSEQ multiplex PCR; in TCRdb, only in-frame clones are kept and a portion is missing. Of about 42,000 clones in the sample, more than 90% were seen once. V lost 2 bases to trimming and J lost 0 bases; unmatched junction nucleotides: 3. Per germline, CDR1 KGHSH and CDR2 LQKENI. This CDR3 spans 15 amino acids. Sample: CD4+ T cells from peripheral blood mononuclear cells, taken after pregnancy. The chain uses TRBV18 and TRBJ1-2; 7 bases agree with TRBD1. This clonotype originated in a female donor in good health, enrolled as a control in a pregnancy study. CDR3 protein: CASSPWDSANYGYTF. The CDR3 nucleotides read TGTGCCAGCTCACCATGGGACAGCGCTAACTATGGCTACACCTTC.